This T cell receptor (beta chain) was identified during a study of blood T cell repertoires in COVID-19. Study in general: The analysed material was cDNA or gDNA that came from T cells, B-cell-depleted T cells, or PBMCs.

Deletions cut 3 bases from V and 4 bases from J, with 11 bases between. The germline V gene has CDR1 KGHSH and CDR2 LQKENI. The CDR3 totals 14 residues. Per the study methods: Amplification with reference gene primers provided the estimates of nucleated cell counts. The data were produced by immunoSEQ multiplex PCR, yet TCRdb's version contains in-frame clones alone and is incomplete. The V and J calls and clone size were taken over from that table, and D and trimming were inferred from the DNA. The sample contains about 73,000 clones, around 83% of which appear only once. The sample taken for sequencing was peripheral blood. This chain uses TRBV18 with TRBJ2-3, with a possible D match to TRBD2 (6 bases). The clonotype comes from a woman aged 55-69 years with acute or convalescent COVID-19. The CDR3 here is CASSPLLAPDTQYF. CDR3 DNA: TGTGCCAGCTCACCCCTACTAGCTCCAGATACGCAGTATTTT.